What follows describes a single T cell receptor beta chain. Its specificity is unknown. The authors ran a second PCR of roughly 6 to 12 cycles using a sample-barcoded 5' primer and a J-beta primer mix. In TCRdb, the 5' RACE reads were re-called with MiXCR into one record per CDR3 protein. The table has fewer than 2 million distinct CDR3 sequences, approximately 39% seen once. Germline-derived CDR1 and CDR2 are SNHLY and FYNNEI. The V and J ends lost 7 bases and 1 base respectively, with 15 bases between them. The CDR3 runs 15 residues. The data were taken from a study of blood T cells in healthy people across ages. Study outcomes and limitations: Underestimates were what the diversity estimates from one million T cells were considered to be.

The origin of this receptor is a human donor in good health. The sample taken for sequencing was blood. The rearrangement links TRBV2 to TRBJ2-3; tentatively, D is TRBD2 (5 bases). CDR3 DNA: TGTGCCAGCACCCTGGGAAGTAGCGGCACAGATACGCAGTATTTT. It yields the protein CASTLGSSGTDTQYF.